The following is a T cell receptor beta chain sequence with its context. This clonotype was observed a handful of times. Its antigen target is currently unknown. Base qualities were left out, and no much larger clone turns up one base away. Interpreted using the paper, the treatment or condition label stands for: in vitro stimulation with specific CMV peptide epitopes to enrich CMV-specific T cells. The sample belongs to a study of T cell repertoires in cytomegalovirus infection (dated by TCRdb to between 2017 and 2020). Describing the broader study: Recently identified HLA-C-restricted CMV epitopes, whose presentation resists viral immunomodulation, were targeted by peptide stimulations together with well-studied HLA-B-restricted epitopes. Donor HLA type was relevant to the analysis, as public TCR beta signatures indicated carriage of CMV infection together with the matching HLA type.

The germline ends are 11 bases apart after V is trimmed by 4 bases and J by 2 bases. Taken from cysteine to phenylalanine, the CDR3 has 14 residues. Only CDR3 DNA is held: 42 bases, read in frame from base 1. The germline V gene yields MDHEN for CDR1 and SYDVKM for CDR2. The sample was run on an Illumina HiSeq 1500. TCRdb handled the public reads itself, with Q25 trimming in fastp and clone calling in MiXCR, and kept productive beta chains. Each record represents a unique CDR3 protein, reported with the most common genes and DNA among its rows. The sample includes about 480,000 distinct CDR3 sequences, with around 35% observed a single time. Of the sample, about 17% is held by the ten largest clones. General conclusions and limits of the study: In both this cohort and an independent cohort of some 370 donors, the cumulative frequency of public TCR beta family members distinguished carriers of CMV infection plus the relevant HLA type. The ex vivo response was dominated by HLA-C-restricted CMV-specific TCR beta clonotypes, which also provided the single most frequent clonotype in two of eight donors.

The TCR originated in a human donor in good health (CMV status not recorded). Some clones in this sample may be carry-over from other donors' samples. Sequenced here: cultured PBMCs, sampled from culture after CMV antigen stimulation. The chain was built from TRBV28 and TRBJ1-1; TRBD1 is a possible D gene, resting on 6 matching bases. The DNA reads as follows: TGTGCCAGCAGTTCAGGGGCGACAAACACTGAAGCTTTCTTT. Its protein product is CASSSGATNTEAFF.